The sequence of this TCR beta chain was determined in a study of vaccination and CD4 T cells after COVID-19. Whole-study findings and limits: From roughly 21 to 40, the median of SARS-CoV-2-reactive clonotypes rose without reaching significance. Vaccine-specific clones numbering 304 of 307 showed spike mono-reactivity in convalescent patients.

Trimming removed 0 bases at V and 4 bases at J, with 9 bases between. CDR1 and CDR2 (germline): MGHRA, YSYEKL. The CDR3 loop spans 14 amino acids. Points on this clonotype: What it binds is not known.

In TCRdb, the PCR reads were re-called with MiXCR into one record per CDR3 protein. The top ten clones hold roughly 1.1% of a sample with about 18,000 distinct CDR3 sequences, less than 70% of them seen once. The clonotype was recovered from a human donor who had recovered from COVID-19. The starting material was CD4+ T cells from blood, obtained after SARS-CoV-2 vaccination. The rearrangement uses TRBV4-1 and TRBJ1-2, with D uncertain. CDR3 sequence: CASSQERTLYGYTF. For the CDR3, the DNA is TGCGCCAGCAGCCAAGAGCGCACCCTCTATGGCTACACCTTC.